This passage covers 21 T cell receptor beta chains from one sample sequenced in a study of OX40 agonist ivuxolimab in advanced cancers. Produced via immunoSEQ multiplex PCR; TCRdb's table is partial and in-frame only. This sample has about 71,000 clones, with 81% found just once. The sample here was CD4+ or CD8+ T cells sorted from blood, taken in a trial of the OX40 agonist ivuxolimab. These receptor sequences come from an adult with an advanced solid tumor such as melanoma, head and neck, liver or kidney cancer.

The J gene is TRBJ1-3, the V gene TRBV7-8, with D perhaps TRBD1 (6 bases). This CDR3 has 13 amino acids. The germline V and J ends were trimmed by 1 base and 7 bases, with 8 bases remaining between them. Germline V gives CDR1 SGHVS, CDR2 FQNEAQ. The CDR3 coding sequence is TGTGCCAGCAGCTTAGACAGGGACAACACCATATATTTT. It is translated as CASSLDRDNTIYF. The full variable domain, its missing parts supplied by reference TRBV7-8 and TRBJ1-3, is GAGVSQSPRYKVAKRGQDVALRCDPISGHVSLFWYQQALGQGPEFLTYFQNEAQLDKSGLPSDRFFAERPEGSVSTLKIQRTQQEDSAVYLCASSLDRDNTIYFGEGSWLTVV.

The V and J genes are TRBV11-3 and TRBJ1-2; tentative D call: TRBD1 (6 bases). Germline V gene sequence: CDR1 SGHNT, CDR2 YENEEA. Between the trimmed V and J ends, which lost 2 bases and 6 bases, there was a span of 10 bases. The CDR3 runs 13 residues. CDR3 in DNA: TGTGCCAGCAGCTTATACAGGGCAGATGGCTACACCTTC. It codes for CASSLYRADGYTF.

CDR3 loop: CASNRQENTEAFF. Here the CDR3 DNA reads TGTGCCAGCAACCGACAGGAGAACACTGAAGCTTTCTTT. The genes are TRBV7-9 and TRBJ1-1, with D possibly matching TRBD1 (6 bases). V lost 7 bases and J 1 base, leaving 10 bases between the germline ends. Looked up from germline, CDR1 is SEHNR and CDR2 is FQNEAQ (reference sequence). This CDR3 has 13 amino acids.

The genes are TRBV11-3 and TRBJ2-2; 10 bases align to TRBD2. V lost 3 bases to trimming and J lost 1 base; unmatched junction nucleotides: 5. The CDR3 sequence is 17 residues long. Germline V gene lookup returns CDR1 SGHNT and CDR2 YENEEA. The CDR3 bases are TGTGCCAGCAGCTTGGTAGCGGGAGGCTTGAACACCGGGGAGCTGTTTTTT. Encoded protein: CASSLVAGGLNTGELFF.

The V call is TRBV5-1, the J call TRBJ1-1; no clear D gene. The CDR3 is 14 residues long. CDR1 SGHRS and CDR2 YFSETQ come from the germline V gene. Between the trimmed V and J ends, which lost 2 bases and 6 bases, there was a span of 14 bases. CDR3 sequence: CASSFSRSGAEAFF. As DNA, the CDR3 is TGCGCCAGCAGCTTTAGCCGCAGTGGGGCTGAAGCTTTCTTT.

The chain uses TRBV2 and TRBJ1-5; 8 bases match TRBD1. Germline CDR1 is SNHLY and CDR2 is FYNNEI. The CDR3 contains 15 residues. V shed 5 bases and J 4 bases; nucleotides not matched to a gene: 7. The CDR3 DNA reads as TGTGCCAGCAGTTCGGACAGGGTGGCAAATCAGCCCCAGCATTTT. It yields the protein CASSSDRVANQPQHF.

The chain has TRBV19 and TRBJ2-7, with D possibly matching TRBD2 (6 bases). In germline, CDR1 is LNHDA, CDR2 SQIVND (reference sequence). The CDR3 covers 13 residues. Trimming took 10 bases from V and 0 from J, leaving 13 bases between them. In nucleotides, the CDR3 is TGTGCCACCTTAGCGGATAGCTCCTACGAGCAGTACTTC. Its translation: CATLADSSYEQYF.

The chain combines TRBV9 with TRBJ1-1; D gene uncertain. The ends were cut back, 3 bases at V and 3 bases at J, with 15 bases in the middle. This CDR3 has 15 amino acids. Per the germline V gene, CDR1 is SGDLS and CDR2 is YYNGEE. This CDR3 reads CASSGGVVRDTEAFF. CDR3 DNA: TGTGCCAGCAGCGGAGGAGTAGTTCGGGACACTGAAGCTTTCTTT.

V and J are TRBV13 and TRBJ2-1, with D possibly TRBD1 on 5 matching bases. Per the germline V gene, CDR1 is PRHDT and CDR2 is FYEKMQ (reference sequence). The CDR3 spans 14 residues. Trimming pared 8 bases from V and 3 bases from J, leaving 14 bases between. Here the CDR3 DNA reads TGTGCCAGCCAGACACAGGAGCACTACAATGAGCAGTTCTTC. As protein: CASQTQEHYNEQFF.

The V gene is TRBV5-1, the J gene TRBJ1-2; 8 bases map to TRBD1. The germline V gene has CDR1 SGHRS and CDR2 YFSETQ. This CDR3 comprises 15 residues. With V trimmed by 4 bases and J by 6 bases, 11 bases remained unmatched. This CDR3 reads CASSPRWDRLDGYTF. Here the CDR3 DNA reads TGCGCCAGCAGCCCCCGATGGGACAGGTTGGATGGCTACACCTTC.

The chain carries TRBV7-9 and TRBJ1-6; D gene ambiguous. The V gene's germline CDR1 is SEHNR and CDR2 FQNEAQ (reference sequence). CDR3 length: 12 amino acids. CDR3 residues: CAIGSYNSPLHF. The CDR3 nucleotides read TGTGCTATCGGCTCCTATAATTCACCCCTCCACTTT.

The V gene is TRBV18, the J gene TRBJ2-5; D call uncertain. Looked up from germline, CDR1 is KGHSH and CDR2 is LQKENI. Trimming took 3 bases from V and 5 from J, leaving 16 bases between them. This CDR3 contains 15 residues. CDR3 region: CASSPSPPPRETQYF. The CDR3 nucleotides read TGTGCCAGCTCACCCTCTCCCCCGCCCAGGGAGACCCAGTACTTC.

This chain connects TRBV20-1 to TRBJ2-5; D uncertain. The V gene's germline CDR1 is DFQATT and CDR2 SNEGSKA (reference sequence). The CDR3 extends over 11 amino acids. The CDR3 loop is CSLLDGETQYF. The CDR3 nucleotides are TGCAGCCTGCTTGATGGAGAGACCCAGTACTTC.

CDR3 amino acids: CASSLETGLYEQYF. Here the CDR3 DNA reads TGCGCCAGCAGCTTAGAGACAGGGTTGTACGAGCAGTACTTC. The chain recombines TRBV4-1 with TRBJ2-7; 7 nucleotides align to TRBD1. The junction had 8 bases not matched to a gene; V was cut back by 5 bases and J by 4 bases. The germline gives CDR1 MGHRA, CDR2 YSYEKL. The CDR3 loop spans 14 amino acids.

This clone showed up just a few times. The CDR3, as DNA: TGTGCCAGTCGAAGGATATACGGAAACTATGGCTACACCTTC. Translation: CASRRIYGNYGYTF. V and J are TRBV19 and TRBJ1-2; D ambiguous. The germline gives CDR1 LNHDA, CDR2 SQIVND (reference sequence). The germline V and J ends were trimmed by 8 bases and 2 bases, with 15 bases remaining between them. The CDR3 totals 14 residues.

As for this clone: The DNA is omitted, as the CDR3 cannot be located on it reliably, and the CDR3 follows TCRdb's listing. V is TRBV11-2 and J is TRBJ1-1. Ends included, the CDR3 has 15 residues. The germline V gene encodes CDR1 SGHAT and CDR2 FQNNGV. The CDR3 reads CASSLVSGPGTEAFF.

CDR3 residues: CASSSPNRWDTEAFF. The CDR3 nucleotides read TGTGCCAGCAGCTCCCCGAACAGGTGGGACACTGAAGCTTTCTTT. The chain is built from TRBV7-9 and TRBJ1-1, with a possible D match to TRBD1 (5 bases). The CDR3 runs 15 residues. Trimming pared 4 bases from V and 3 bases from J, leaving 15 bases between. Germline loops: CDR1 SEHNR, CDR2 FQNEAQ (reference sequence).

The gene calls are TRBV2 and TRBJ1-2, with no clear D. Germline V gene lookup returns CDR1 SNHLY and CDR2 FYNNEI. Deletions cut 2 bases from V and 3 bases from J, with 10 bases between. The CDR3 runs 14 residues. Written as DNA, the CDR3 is TGTGCCAGCAGTGAACTTATCAAATACTATGGCTACACCTTC. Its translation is CASSELIKYYGYTF.

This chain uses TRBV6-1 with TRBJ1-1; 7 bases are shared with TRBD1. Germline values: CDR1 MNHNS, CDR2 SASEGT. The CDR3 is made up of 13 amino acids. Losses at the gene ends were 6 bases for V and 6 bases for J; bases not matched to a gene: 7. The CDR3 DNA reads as TGTGCCAGCAGCCGACAGGGAAGTCCTGAAGCTTTCTTT. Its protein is CASSRQGSPEAFF.

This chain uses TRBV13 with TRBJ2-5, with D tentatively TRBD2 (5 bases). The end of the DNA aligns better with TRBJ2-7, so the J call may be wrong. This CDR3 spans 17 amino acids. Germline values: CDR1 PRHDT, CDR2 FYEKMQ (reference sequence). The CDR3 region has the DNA TGTGCCAGCAGTCCGGCTGGACTTGAGAATGTATCCTACGAGCAGTACTTC. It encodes CASSPAGLENVSYEQYF.

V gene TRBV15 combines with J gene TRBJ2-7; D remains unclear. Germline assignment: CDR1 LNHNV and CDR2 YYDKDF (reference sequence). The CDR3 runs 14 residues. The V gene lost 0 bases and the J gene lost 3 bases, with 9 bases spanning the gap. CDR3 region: CATSREGSGYEQYF. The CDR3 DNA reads TGTGCCACCAGCAGAGAAGGATCAGGCTACGAGCAGTACTTC.